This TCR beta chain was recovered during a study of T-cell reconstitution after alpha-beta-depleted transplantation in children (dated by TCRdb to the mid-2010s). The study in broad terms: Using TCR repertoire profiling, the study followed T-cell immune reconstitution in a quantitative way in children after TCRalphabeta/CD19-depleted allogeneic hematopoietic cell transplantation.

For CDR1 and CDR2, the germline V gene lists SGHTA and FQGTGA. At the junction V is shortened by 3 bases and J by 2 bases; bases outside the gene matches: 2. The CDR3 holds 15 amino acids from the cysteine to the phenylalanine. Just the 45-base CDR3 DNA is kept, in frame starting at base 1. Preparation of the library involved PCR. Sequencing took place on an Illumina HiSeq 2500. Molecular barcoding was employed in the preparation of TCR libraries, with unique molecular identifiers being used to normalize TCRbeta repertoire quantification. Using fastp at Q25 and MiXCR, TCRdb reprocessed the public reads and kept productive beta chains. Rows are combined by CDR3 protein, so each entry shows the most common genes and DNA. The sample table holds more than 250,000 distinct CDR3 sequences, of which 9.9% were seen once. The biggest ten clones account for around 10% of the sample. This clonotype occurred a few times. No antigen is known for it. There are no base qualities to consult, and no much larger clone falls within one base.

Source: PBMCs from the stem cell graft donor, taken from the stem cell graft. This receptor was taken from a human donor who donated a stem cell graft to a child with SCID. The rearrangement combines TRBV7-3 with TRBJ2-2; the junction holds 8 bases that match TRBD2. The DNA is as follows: TGTGCCAGCAGCTTGACTAGCGCAAACACCGGGGAGCTGTTTTTT. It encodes CASSLTSANTGELFF. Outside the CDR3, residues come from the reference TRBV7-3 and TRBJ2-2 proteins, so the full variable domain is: GAGVSQTPSNKVTEKGKYVELRCDPISGHTALYWYRQSLGQGPEFLIYFQGTGAADDSGLPNDRFFAVRPEGSVSTLKIQRTERGDSAVYLCASSLTSANTGELFFGEGSRLTVL.